These 23 T cell receptor beta chains were all obtained from the same sample, sequenced in a study of T-cell reconstitution after alpha-beta-depleted transplantation in children. Preparation of the TCRbeta library involved a method that used unique molecular identifiers. TCRdb re-called the PCR reads with MiXCR, one entry per CDR3 protein. The sample gives nearly 350,000 distinct CDR3 sequences, about a sixth of which show up once; approximately 38% is in the top ten. The specimen was PBMCs, mostly from graft donor cells, collected 360 days after TCRalphabeta/CD19-depleted stem cell transplant. These receptor sequences come from a male patient aged 2-15 years who had a stem cell transplant for acute lymphoblastic leukemia, so the T cells may come from the graft donor.

This clonotype came up many times. The chain couples TRBV12-3 or TRBV12-4 to TRBJ2-7; a weak D match, TRBD2 (6 bases). Trimming left V 5 bases short and J 2 bases short, with 16 bases between. This CDR3 comprises 15 residues. This chain's CDR3 is CASSQTSGRTYEQYF. The DNA for the CDR3 is TGTGCCAGCAGTCAGACCTCAGGGAGGACCTACGAGCAGTACTTC.

The chain carries TRBV28 and TRBJ2-7; unclear D gene. Germline CDR1 MDHEN, CDR2 SYDVKM. This CDR3 comprises 14 residues. Trimming left V 5 bases short and J 2 bases short, with 13 bases between. DNA of the CDR3: TGTGCCAGCAGTATCGGCGACGGAGCCTACGAGCAGTACTTC. It codes for CASSIGDGAYEQYF.

This clonotype was observed a handful of times. In nucleotides, the CDR3 is TGTGCCAGCAGTGAACCTCAAGGGCTAGCGGAATACGAGCAGTACTTC. This encodes CASSEPQGLAEYEQYF. The chain couples TRBV25-1 to TRBJ2-7; 7 bases are shared with TRBD2. The CDR3 totals 16 residues. In germline, CDR1 is MGHDK, CDR2 SYGVNS. V lost 2 bases and J lost 4; bases outside the gene matches: 11.

This clonotype was seen only a few times. V is TRBV20-1 and J is TRBJ2-5; TRBD1 is a possible D gene (5 bases). The V end was cut by 3 bases, the J end by 1 base, with 9 bases between. The CDR3 runs 13 residues. CDR1 DFQATT and CDR2 SNEGSKA come from the germline V gene (reference sequence). CDR3 sequence: CSARWGSQETQYF. CDR3 nucleotides: TGCAGTGCTAGGTGGGGCAGCCAAGAGACCCAGTACTTC.

This clonotype was picked up many times. This chain joins TRBV4-1 and TRBJ2-5; D gene ambiguous. CDR1 and CDR2 from the germline V gene are MGHRA and YSYEKL. V was trimmed by 1 base and J by 5 bases, leaving 11 bases between them. The CDR3 has 14 amino acids. The CDR3 DNA reads TGCGCCAGCAGCCAAGGGATCCTTGGGGAGACCCAGTACTTC. The encoded protein is CASSQGILGETQYF.

The rearrangement uses TRBV7-4 and TRBJ2-3; 14 bases line up with TRBD2. Per germline, CDR1 SGHVT and CDR2 SQSDAQ. CDR3 size: 19 residues. J was trimmed by 6 bases and V by 1 base; bases with no gene match: 12. CDR3 residues: CASSLGLAGGIGPGDTQYF. Here the CDR3 DNA reads TGTGCCAGCAGCTTAGGACTAGCGGGAGGGATTGGCCCCGGCGATACGCAGTATTTT.

In this sample, this clonotype turned up a few times. This sequence joins TRBV4-1 and TRBJ2-7; TRBD2 matches at 15 bases. After removal of 4 bases from V and 3 bases from J, the junction contained 7 bases not matched to a gene. The CDR3 is made up of 17 amino acids. CDR1 MGHRA and CDR2 YSYEKL come from the germline V gene. The CDR3 bases are TGCGCCAGCAGCCTTGGGACTAGCGGGAGGCCCCACTACGAGCAGTACTTC. Amino acids: CASSLGTSGRPHYEQYF.

The chain links TRBV11-1 to TRBJ1-1; no definite D call. CDR3 length equals 15 residues. Trimming took off 2 bases at V and 4 bases at J, with 14 bases between the two ends. Germline assignment: CDR1 SGHAT and CDR2 FQDESV (reference sequence). The DNA for the CDR3 is TGTGCCAGCAGCTTATTGAGGGCCGGGAGCACTGAAGCTTTCTTT. It codes for CASSLLRAGSTEAFF.

This clonotype was counted a few times. This sequence joins TRBV5-1 and TRBJ2-2; 7 nucleotides agree with TRBD1. Germline V gene sequence: CDR1 SGHRS, CDR2 YFSETQ. The CDR3 has 15 residues. The V segment lost 1 base and the J segment 4 bases; nucleotides outside the gene matches: 4. The CDR3 reads CASSLLTGTTGELFF. CDR3 nucleotides: TGCGCCAGCAGCTTGTTGACAGGGACCACCGGGGAGCTGTTTTTT.

The rearrangement joins TRBV3-1 to TRBJ2-3; D possibly corresponds to TRBD2 (5 bases). The V and J ends lost 1 base and 1 base respectively, with 12 bases between them. From germline, CDR1 is LGHDT and CDR2 YNNKEL (reference sequence). The CDR3 is made up of 16 amino acids. The CDR3 reads CASSQVKPGGTDTQYF. CDR3 nucleotides: TGTGCCAGCAGCCAAGTAAAGCCCGGGGGCACAGATACGCAGTATTTT.

The chain is built from TRBV4-1 and TRBJ2-7; 10 bases line up with TRBD2. V lost 8 bases to trimming and J lost 0 bases; unmatched junction nucleotides: 1. The CDR3 has 13 residues. CDR1 and CDR2 from the germline V gene are MGHRA and YSYEKL. CDR3 nucleotides: TGCGCCAGCGGACTAGCGGACTCCTACGAGCAGTACTTC. Its translation is CASGLADSYEQYF.

The chain employs TRBV12-3 or TRBV12-4 and TRBJ2-3, with 13 bases identical to TRBD2. The V gene end was trimmed by 6 bases and the J gene end by 0 bases; junction bases not matched to a gene: 9. This CDR3 contains 18 residues. CDR3 DNA sequence: TGTGCCAGCAGCCCCGGGACTAGCGGGACCTCTAGCACAGATACGCAGTATTTT. It codes for CASSPGTSGTSSTDTQYF.

The chain couples TRBV12-3 or TRBV12-4 to TRBJ1-5, with TRBD1 matching over 8 bases. V shed 1 base and J 2 bases; nucleotides not matched to a gene: 4. The CDR3 totals 16 residues. CDR3 nucleotide sequence: TGTGCCAGCAGTTTAGGGGGGACAGGACGCAATCAGCCCCAGCATTTT. It encodes CASSLGGTGRNQPQHF.

This chain joins TRBV7-9 and TRBJ1-4; no reliable D call. CDR1 and CDR2 (germline): SEHNR, FQNEAQ (reference sequence). The CDR3 contains 13 residues. V was trimmed by 2 bases and J by 11 bases, leaving 12 bases between them. The DNA for the CDR3 is TGTGCCAGCAGCTTAACCCAACCCGAGAAACTGTTTTTT. Translating gives CASSLTQPEKLFF.

The rearrangement links TRBV14 to TRBJ1-4; 8 positions agree with TRBD1. The CDR3 sequence is 15 residues long. Germline loops: CDR1 SGHDN, CDR2 FVKESK. V lost 4 bases and J lost 5; bases outside the gene matches: 6. As DNA, the CDR3 is TGTGCCAGCAGCCGGGGACAGGCTTTGAATGAAAAACTGTTTTTT. Residues: CASSRGQALNEKLFF.

CDR3 protein: CASSAGQGYEQYF. The CDR3 bases are TGTGCCAGCAGCGCCGGACAGGGGTACGAGCAGTACTTC. The chain links TRBV13 to TRBJ2-7; 9 nucleotides agree with TRBD1. CDR1 PRHDT and CDR2 FYEKMQ come from the germline V gene (reference sequence). The V segment lost 5 bases and the J segment 4 bases; nucleotides outside the gene matches: 3. The CDR3 sequence is 13 residues long.

The gene calls are TRBV9 and TRBJ2-5; D is perhaps TRBD2 (6 bases). V was cut by 0 bases and J by 5 bases, with 11 bases left in between. The CDR3 runs to 14 residues. From germline, CDR1 is SGDLS and CDR2 YYNGEE. CDR3: CASSVAGEVETQYF. The CDR3 bases are TGTGCCAGCAGCGTAGCGGGAGAAGTGGAGACCCAGTACTTC.

This clonotype was seen only a few times. This chain uses TRBV5-8 with TRBJ2-4, with D possibly being TRBD2 (6 bases). Germline CDR1 and CDR2: SGHTS and YDEGEE. The V end was cut by 3 bases, the J end by 0 bases, with 10 bases between. This CDR3 has 15 residues. CDR3 sequence (DNA): TGTGCCAGCAGCTGGGGGACTCTAGCCAAAAACATTCAGTACTTC. Translation gives CASSWGTLAKNIQYF.

J is TRBJ2-3 and V is TRBV5-1; D call uncertain. Germline CDR1 is SGHRS and CDR2 is YFSETQ. The CDR3 loop spans 14 amino acids. V gave up 0 bases and J gave up 5 bases, with 10 bases separating them. The CDR3 sequence: CASSLEPGRDTQYF. In DNA, the CDR3 is TGCGCCAGCAGCTTGGAGCCAGGTAGAGATACGCAGTATTTT. Together with reference TRBV5-1 and TRBJ2-3, the CDR3 gives the full variable domain: KAGVTQTPRYLIKTRGQQVTLSCSPISGHRSVSWYQQTPGQGLQFLFEYFSETQRNKGNFPGRFSGRQFSNSRSEMNVSTLELGDSALYLCASSLEPGRDTQYFGPGTRLTVL.

The table lists this clonotype with many counts. The V call is TRBV24-1, the J call TRBJ2-1, with D hard to call. The germline V gene encodes CDR1 KGHDR and CDR2 SFDVKD. The V and J ends lost 5 bases and 0 bases respectively, with 7 bases between them. The CDR3 contains 14 residues. The CDR3 region is CATSGMPSYNEQFF. CDR3 in DNA: TGTGCCACCAGTGGGATGCCCTCCTACAATGAGCAGTTCTTC.

This clonotype was seen many times. V is TRBV6-2 or TRBV6-3 and J is TRBJ1-5, with TRBD1 matching over 7 bases. The CDR3 contains 16 residues. The trim removed 7 bases at V and 0 bases at J, leaving 9 bases unmatched. Germline assignment: CDR1 MNHEY and CDR2 SVGEGT. Here the CDR3 reads CASIITGAPSNQPQHF. CDR3 DNA sequence: TGTGCCAGCATTATTACAGGGGCCCCTAGCAATCAGCCCCAGCATTTT.

This clonotype was picked up a small number of times. This sequence joins TRBV20-1 and TRBJ2-2, with TRBD1 as a possible D gene (6 bases). Germline loops: CDR1 DFQATT, CDR2 SNEGSKA (reference sequence). The CDR3 totals 15 residues. The V end was cut by 2 bases, the J end by 2 bases, with 12 bases between. CDR3 nucleotide sequence: TGCAGTGCTAGACGAGGGACACCCAACACCGGGGAGCTGTTTTTT. This sequence encodes CSARRGTPNTGELFF.

The genes are TRBV20-1 and TRBJ2-1; 7 nucleotides agree with TRBD2. Trimming took 7 bases from V and 4 from J; bases not matched to a gene: 1. The CDR3 consists of 11 residues. Looked up from germline, CDR1 is DFQATT and CDR2 is SNEGSKA (reference sequence). CDR3 DNA: TGCAGTGGGGGAGGGTACAATGAGCAGTTCTTC. It specifies CSGGGYNEQFF.